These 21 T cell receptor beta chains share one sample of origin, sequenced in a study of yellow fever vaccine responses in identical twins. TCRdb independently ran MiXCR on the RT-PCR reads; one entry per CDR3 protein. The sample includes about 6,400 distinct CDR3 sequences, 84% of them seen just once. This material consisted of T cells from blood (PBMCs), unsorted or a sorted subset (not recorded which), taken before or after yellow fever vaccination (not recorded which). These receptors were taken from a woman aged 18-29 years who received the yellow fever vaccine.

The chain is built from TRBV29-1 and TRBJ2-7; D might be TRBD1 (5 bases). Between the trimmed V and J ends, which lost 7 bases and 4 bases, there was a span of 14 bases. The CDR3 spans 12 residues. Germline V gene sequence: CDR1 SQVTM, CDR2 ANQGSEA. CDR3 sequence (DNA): TGCAGCGCCCTGGTCAGGACATACGAGCAGTACTTC. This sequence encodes CSALVRTYEQYF.

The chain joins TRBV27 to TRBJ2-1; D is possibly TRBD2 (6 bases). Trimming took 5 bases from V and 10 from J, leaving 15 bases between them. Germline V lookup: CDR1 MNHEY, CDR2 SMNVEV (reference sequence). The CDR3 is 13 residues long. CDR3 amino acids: CASSLYLAREQFF. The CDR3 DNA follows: TGTGCCAGCAGTCTTTATCTAGCGAGGGAGCAGTTCTTC.

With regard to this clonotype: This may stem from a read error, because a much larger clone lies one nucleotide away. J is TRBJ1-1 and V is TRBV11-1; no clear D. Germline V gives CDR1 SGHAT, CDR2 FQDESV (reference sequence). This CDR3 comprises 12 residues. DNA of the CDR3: TGTACCAGCAGCTTTAAAGGAACTGAAGCTTTCTTT. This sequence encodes CTSSFKGTEAFF.

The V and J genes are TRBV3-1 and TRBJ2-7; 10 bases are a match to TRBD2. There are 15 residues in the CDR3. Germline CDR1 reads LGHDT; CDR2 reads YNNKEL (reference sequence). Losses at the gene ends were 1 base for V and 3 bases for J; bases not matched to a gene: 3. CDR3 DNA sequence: TGTGCCAGCAGCCAAGGGACTAGCGGATACTACGAGCAGTACTTC. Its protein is CASSQGTSGYYEQYF.

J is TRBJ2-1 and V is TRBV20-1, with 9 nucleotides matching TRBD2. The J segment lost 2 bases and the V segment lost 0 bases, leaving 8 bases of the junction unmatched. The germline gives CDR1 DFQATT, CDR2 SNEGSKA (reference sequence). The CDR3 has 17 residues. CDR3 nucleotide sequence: TGCAGTGCTAGAGACCCCTTAGCGGGAGCCACCTACAATGAGCAGTTCTTC. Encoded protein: CSARDPLAGATYNEQFF.

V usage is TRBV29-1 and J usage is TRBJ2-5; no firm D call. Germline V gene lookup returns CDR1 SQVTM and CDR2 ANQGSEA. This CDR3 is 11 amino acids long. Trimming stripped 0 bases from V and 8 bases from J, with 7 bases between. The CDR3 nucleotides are TGCAGCGTTGAAGATCTCACTACCCAGTACTTC. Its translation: CSVEDLTTQYF.

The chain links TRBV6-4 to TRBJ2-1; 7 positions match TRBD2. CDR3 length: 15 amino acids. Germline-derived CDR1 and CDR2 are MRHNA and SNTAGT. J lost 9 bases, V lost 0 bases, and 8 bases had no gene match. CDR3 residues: CASSDSGEGGSEQFF. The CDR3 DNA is TGTGCCAGCAGTGACTCCGGGGAGGGCGGTTCTGAGCAGTTCTTC.

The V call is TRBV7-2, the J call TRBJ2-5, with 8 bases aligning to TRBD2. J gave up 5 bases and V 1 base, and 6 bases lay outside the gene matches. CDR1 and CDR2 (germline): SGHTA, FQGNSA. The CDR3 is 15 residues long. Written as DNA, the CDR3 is TGTGCCAGCAGCTTAGGTAACGGGAGGGAGGAGACCCAGTACTTC. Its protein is CASSLGNGREETQYF. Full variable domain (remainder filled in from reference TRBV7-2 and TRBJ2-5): GAGVSQSPSNKVTEKGKDVELRCDPISGHTALYWYRQSLGQGLEFLIYFQGNSAPDKSGLPSDRFSAERTGGSVSTLTIQRTQQEDSAVYLCASSLGNGREETQYFGPGTRLLVL.

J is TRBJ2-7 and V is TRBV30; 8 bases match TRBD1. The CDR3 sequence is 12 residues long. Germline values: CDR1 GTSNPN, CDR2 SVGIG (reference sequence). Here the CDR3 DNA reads TGTGCTGGGACAGGAAGCTCCTACGAGCAGTACTTC. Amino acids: CAGTGSSYEQYF. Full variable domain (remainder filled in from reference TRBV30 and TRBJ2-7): SQTIHQWPATLVQPVGSPLSLECTVEGTSNPNLYWYRQAAGRGLQLLFYSVGIGQISSEVPQNLSASRPQDRQFILSSKKLLLSDSGFYLCAGTGSSYEQYFGPGTRLTVT.

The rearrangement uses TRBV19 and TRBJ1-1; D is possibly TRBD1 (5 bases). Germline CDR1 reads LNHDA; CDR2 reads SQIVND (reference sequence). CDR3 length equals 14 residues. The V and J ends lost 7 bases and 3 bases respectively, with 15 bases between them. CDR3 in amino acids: CASTGAGIYTEAFF. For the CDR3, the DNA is TGTGCCAGTACTGGGGCAGGGATTTACACTGAAGCTTTCTTT.

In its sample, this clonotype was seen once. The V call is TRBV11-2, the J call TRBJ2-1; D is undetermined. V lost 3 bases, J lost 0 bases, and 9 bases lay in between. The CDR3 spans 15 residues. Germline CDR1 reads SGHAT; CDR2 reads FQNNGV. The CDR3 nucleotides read TGTGCCAGCAGCTTCGATTTGAGCTCCTACAATGAGCAGTTCTTC. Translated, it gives CASSFDLSSYNEQFF.

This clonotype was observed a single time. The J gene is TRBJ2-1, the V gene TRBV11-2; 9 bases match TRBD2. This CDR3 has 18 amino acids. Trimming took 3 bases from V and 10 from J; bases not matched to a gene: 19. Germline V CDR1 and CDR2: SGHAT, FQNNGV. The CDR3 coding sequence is TGTGCCAGCAGCTTGGGCCGGAGAGGAGCGGGGGGCTGGGAAGAGCAGTTCTTC. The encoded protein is CASSLGRRGAGGWEEQFF.

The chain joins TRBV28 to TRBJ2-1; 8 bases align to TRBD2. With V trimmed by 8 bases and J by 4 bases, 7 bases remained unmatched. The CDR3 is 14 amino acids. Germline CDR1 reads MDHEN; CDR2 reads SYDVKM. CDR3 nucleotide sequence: TGTGCCAGCCAAACTAGCGGATATTACAATGAGCAGTTCTTC. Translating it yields CASQTSGYYNEQFF.

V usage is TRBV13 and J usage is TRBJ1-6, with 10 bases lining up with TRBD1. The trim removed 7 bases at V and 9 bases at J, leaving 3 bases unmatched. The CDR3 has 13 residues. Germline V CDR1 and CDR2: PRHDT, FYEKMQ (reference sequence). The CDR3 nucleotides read TGTGCCAGCATGGACAGGGGGATTTCACCCCTCCACTTT. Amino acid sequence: CASMDRGISPLHF.

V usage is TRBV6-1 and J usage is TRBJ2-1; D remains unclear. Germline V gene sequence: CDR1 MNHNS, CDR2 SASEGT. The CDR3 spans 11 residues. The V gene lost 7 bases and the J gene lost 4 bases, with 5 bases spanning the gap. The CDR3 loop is CASIDYNEQFF. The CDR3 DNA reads TGTGCCAGCATCGATTACAATGAGCAGTTCTTC.

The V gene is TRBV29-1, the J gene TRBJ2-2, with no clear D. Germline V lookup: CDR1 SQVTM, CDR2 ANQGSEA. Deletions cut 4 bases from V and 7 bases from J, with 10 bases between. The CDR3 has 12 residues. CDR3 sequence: CSVVEVDGELFF. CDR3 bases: TGCAGCGTTGTCGAAGTTGACGGGGAGCTGTTTTTT.

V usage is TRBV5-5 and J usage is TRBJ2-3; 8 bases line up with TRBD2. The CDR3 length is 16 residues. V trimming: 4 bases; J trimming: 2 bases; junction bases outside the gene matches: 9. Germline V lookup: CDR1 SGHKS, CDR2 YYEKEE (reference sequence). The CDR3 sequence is CASSPGLGGVTDTQYF. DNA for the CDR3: TGTGCCAGCAGCCCGGGACTAGGGGGGGTCACAGATACGCAGTATTTT. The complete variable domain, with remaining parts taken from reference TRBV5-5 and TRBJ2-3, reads DAGVTQSPTHLIKTRGQQVTLRCSPISGHKSVSWYQQVLGQGPQFIFQYYEKEERGRGNFPDRFSARQFPNYSSELNVNALLLGDSALYLCASSPGLGGVTDTQYFGPGTRLTVL.

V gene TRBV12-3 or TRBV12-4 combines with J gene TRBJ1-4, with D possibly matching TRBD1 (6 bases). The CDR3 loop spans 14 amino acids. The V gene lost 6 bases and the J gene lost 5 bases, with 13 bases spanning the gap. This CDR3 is CASSLLGANEKLFF. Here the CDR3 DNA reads TGTGCCAGCAGCTTATTGGGGGCAAATGAAAAACTGTTTTTT.

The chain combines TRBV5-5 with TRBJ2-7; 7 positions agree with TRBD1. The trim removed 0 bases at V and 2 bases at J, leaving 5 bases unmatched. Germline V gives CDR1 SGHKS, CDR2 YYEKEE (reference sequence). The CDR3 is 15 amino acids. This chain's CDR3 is CASSLATGSPYEQYF. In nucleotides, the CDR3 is TGTGCCAGCAGCTTGGCGACAGGGAGTCCCTACGAGCAGTACTTC.

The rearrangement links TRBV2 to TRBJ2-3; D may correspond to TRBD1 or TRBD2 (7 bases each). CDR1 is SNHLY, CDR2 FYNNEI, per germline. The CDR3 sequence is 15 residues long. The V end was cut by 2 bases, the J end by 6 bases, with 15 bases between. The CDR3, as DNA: TGTGCCAGCAGTGAACCCCTCAGGGGGGGGGATACGCAGTATTTT. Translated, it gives CASSEPLRGGDTQYF.

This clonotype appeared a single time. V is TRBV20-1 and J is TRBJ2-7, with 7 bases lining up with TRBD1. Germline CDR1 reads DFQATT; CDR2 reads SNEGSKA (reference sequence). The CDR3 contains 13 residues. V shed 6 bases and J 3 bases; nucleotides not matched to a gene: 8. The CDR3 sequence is CSAPGQSDYEQYF. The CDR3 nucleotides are TGCAGTGCCCCGGGACAGTCTGACTACGAGCAGTACTTC.